A selection of T cell receptor beta chains follows, all from one sample in a study of blood T cell repertoires in COVID-19. Assay: immunoSEQ multiplex PCR; the TCRdb copy retains only in-frame clones and omits some. The sample yields some 150,000 clones, around nine tenths seen once. Sequenced: peripheral blood. These receptors originate from a human donor in a cohort sampled during active COVID-19. Each CDR3 is given with its conserved first and last residue. The D gene is left open where the match is weak. Clone size is stated in some rows and not others, as once, few, many or a class when expanded.

v_gene	abundance	d_gene	j_gene	CDR3nt	CDR3aa
TRBV6-1	.	.	TRBJ2-5	TGTGCCAGCAGTGAAGCGCTAGGGGCAGGGATAGGAGAGACCCAGTACTTC	CASSEALGAGIGETQYF
TRBV4-1	.	TRBD1	TRBJ1-4	TGCGCCAGCAGGCAGACAGGGGGGGATGAAAAACTGTTTTTT	CASRQTGGDEKLFF
TRBV5-1	.	TRBD1	TRBJ2-7	TGCGCCAGCAGCTTGTACTGGACAGGGGGCTACGAGCAGTACTTC	CASSLYWTGGYEQYF
TRBV6-5	.	TRBD1	TRBJ1-1	TGTGCCAGCAGCTCCGGGGACAGGGGGAGTAGTAAGGCTTTCTTT	CASSSGDRGSSKAFF
TRBV7-2	.	TRBD2	TRBJ2-5	TGTGCCAGCAGCTTAGGGGCGGGAGTCGATCGGGAGACCCAGTACTTC	CASSLGAGVDRETQYF
TRBV9	.	.	TRBJ1-4	TGTGCCAGCAGCGTAGGTGGAGGCCAGATTAATGAAAAACTGTTTTTT	CASSVGGGQINEKLFF
TRBV19	once	.	TRBJ1-3	TGTGCCAGTAGTATTGGCGGGGGACGAAGATACACCATATATTTT	CASSIGGGRRYTIYF
TRBV2	.	TRBD1	TRBJ2-7	TGTGCCAGCAGTGAAACCCTCCACCGGGACAGGGTCAACGAGCAGTACTTC	CASSETLHRDRVNEQYF
TRBV28	.	.	TRBJ1-2	TGTGCCAGCAGTCAAGATCTTGGACAGATCTATGGCTACACCTTC	CASSQDLGQIYGYTF
TRBV29-1	.	TRBD2	TRBJ2-6	TGCAGCGTTGAGTCGGCTAGCGGGGGGGCCGCTGGGGCCAACGTCCTGACTTTC	CSVESASGGAAGANVLTF